This is a list of T cell receptor beta chains from one sample in a study of early T cells in non-severe SARS-CoV-2 infection. In TCRdb, the 5' RACE reads were re-called with MiXCR into one record per CDR3 protein. The sample gives under 45,000 distinct CDR3 sequences, under 7% of which show up once; around 23% is in the top ten. The input for sequencing was whole blood, taken at baseline. All receptors derive from an adult who was a healthcare worker with PCR-confirmed SARS-CoV-2 infection or an uninfected control (not recorded which). Both conserved end residues are part of each CDR3. The D gene is left open where the match is weak. Clone sizes are given selectively: once, few, many, or a class where the clone is expanded.

D	size	J	V	CDR3	DNA
NA	NA	TRBJ1-5	TRBV7-9	CASSPPGNQPQHF	TGTGCCAGCAGCCCCCCGGGAAATCAGCCCCAGCATTTT
NA	many	TRBJ2-5	TRBV7-3	CASSFSGKETQYF	TGTGCCAGCAGCTTTAGCGGAAAAGAGACCCAGTACTTC
NA	NA	TRBJ2-2	TRBV6-5	CASSWERELFF	TGTGCCAGCAGTTGGGAGAGGGAGCTGTTTTTT
TRBD1	NA	TRBJ1-5	TRBV12-3/TRBV12-4	CASSLGQGDYQPQHF	TGTGCCAGCAGTTTAGGGCAGGGGGACTATCAGCCCCAGCATTTT
NA	medium-sized	TRBJ2-3	TRBV5-1	CASSLRRDFTDTQYF	TGCGCCAGCAGCTTGAGAAGGGATTTCACAGATACGCAGTATTTT
NA	few	TRBJ2-3	TRBV7-8	CASSLVPRGDTQYF	TGTGCCAGCAGCTTAGTTCCTAGGGGGGATACGCAGTATTTT
NA	NA	TRBJ2-7	TRBV30	CAWSPQSHRDGEQYF	TGTGCCTGGAGTCCACAGAGCCACAGGGATGGCGAGCAGTACTTC
TRBD2	many	TRBJ2-5	TRBV24-1	CATSDPGTSGPRRETQYF	TGTGCCACCAGTGACCCCGGGACTAGCGGTCCCCGCCGGGAGACCCAGTACTTC
TRBD1	many	TRBJ1-6	TRBV11-2	CASSLEGQANSPLHF	TGTGCCAGCAGCTTAGAGGGACAGGCTAATTCACCCCTCCACTTT
TRBD2	NA	TRBJ2-1	TRBV6-2/TRBV6-3	CASISGMDGNEQFF	TGTGCCAGCATTAGCGGGATGGACGGAAATGAGCAGTTCTTC
NA	NA	TRBJ2-3	TRBV6-1	CASIPPGTPAYF	TGTGCCAGCATCCCCCCGGGGACACCGGCGTATTTT
TRBD1	NA	TRBJ2-2	TRBV28	CASSMGTGPFHGELFF	TGTGCCAGCAGTATGGGGACAGGGCCCTTCCACGGGGAGCTGTTTTTT
NA	few	TRBJ1-1	TRBV7-6	CASSLSGWSTEAFF	TGTGCCAGCAGCTTATCAGGGTGGAGCACTGAAGCTTTCTTT
TRBD2	many	TRBJ2-4	TRBV2	CASRVSAGGPNIQYF	TGTGCCAGCAGAGTCTCTGCGGGAGGGCCGAACATTCAGTACTTC
NA	many	TRBJ2-6	TRBV27	CASSVDNSGANVLTF	TGTGCCAGCAGTGTCGACAACTCTGGGGCCAACGTCCTGACTTTC
TRBD1	many	TRBJ2-1	TRBV7-8	CASSPPGQGGEQFF	TGTGCCAGCAGCCCACCGGGACAGGGGGGAGAGCAGTTCTTC
NA	many	TRBJ1-1	TRBV6-5	CASSYRDARDEAFF	TGTGCCAGCAGTTACCGGGACGCCAGAGACGAAGCTTTCTTT
NA	many	TRBJ2-5	TRBV9	CASSVASSSSAETQYF	TGTGCCAGCAGCGTAGCTAGTTCTAGCTCAGCGGAGACCCAGTACTTC
TRBD1	many	TRBJ1-6	TRBV14	CASSSGTGSSPLHF	TGTGCCAGCAGCTCCGGGACAGGCAGTTCACCCCTCCACTTT
NA	many	TRBJ1-2	TRBV27	CASSQGVPNYGYTF	TGTGCCAGCAGTCAGGGAGTACCTAACTATGGCTACACCTTC
TRBD2	NA	TRBJ2-5	TRBV19	CASRKTSGRFQETQYF	TGTGCCAGTAGAAAGACTAGCGGGAGATTTCAAGAGACCCAGTACTTC
NA	many	TRBJ2-1	TRBV6-6	CASSYSSQLLNNEQFF	TGTGCCAGCAGTTACTCAAGCCAACTACTAAACAATGAGCAGTTCTTC
NA	many	TRBJ2-3	TRBV7-2	CASSLDSLLTDTQYF	TGTGCCAGCAGCTTAGATAGTTTACTCACAGATACGCAGTATTTT
TRBD2	NA	TRBJ2-5	TRBV6-1	CASSFQAGAGETQYF	TGTGCCAGCAGTTTCCAAGCGGGAGCGGGAGAGACCCAGTACTTC
NA	few	TRBJ2-6	TRBV4-2	CASSQGLAVSGANVLTF	TGTGCCAGCAGCCAAGGGTTAGCAGTCTCTGGGGCCAACGTCCTGACTTTC
NA	NA	TRBJ1-6	TRBV4-3	CASSQAHSPLHF	TGCGCCAGCAGCCAAGCCCACTCACCCCTCCACTTT
NA	many	TRBJ2-5	TRBV11-2	CASSLRHIQETQYF	TGTGCCAGCAGCTTGAGACACATCCAAGAGACCCAGTACTTC